A single sample gave rise to the 24 T cell receptor beta chains below, sequenced in a study of siplizumab effects on memory and regulatory T cells (dated by TCRdb to between 2018 and 2021). Receptor amplification or capture employed the immunoSEQ multiplex PCR assay. TCRdb obtained this table from immuneACCESS and retained in-frame rearrangements with V and J assigned. These tables miss some clones; where compared with another copy, unresolved V genes account for less than half of the shortfall, and the remainder is unexplained. The sample table records approximately 100,000 clones; roughly nine tenths of these occur just once. Together, the top ten hold around 0.68% of the sample. The specimen sequenced was Tregs sorted from blood. The source is a human donor in good health.

V gene TRBV7-2 combines with J gene TRBJ2-2, with 9 bases matching TRBD2. J was trimmed by 6 bases and V by 0 bases; bases with no gene match: 2. Germline loops: CDR1 SGHTA, CDR2 FQGNSA. The CDR3 extends over 15 amino acids. The CDR3 nucleotides read TGTGCCAGCAGCTTAGCACTAGCGGGTGCCGGGGAGCTGTTTTTT. Protein product: CASSLALAGAGELFF.

The chain is built from TRBV5-1 and TRBJ2-7; D might be TRBD1 (5 bases). The V gene lost 5 bases and the J gene lost 2 bases, with 11 bases spanning the gap. The CDR3 runs to 13 residues. Germline loops: CDR1 SGHRS, CDR2 YFSETQ. CDR3 residues: CASSRDSPYEQYF. The DNA for the CDR3 is TGCGCCAGCAGTCGTGACAGCCCCTACGAGCAGTACTTC.

This chain joins TRBV11-2 and TRBJ2-5; no clear D gene. The CDR3 runs 13 residues. V lost 2 bases, J lost 5 bases, and 9 bases lay in between. Germline-derived CDR1 and CDR2 are SGHAT and FQNNGV. CDR3 residues: CASSLWPSETQYF. In nucleotides, the CDR3 is TGTGCCAGCAGCTTATGGCCCTCGGAGACCCAGTACTTC.

The chain uses TRBV19 and TRBJ1-4, with 7 nucleotides matching TRBD1. CDR1 LNHDA and CDR2 SQIVND come from the germline V gene (reference sequence). V dropped 3 bases and J dropped 1; count of bases not matched to a gene: 5. The CDR3 consists of 16 residues. CDR3: CASSMQGDLTNEKLFF. The CDR3 DNA reads TGTGCCAGTAGTATGCAGGGGGATCTAACTAATGAAAAACTGTTTTTT. The entire variable domain, with the rest obtained from reference TRBV19 and TRBJ1-4, is as follows: DGGITQSPKYLFRKEGQNVTLSCEQNLNHDAMYWYRQDPGQGLRLIYYSQIVNDFQKGDIAEGYSVSREKKESFPLTVTSAQKNPTAFYLCASSMQGDLTNEKLFFGSGTQLSVL.

The chain couples TRBV5-6 to TRBJ2-7; no firm D call. The CDR3 is 14 amino acids. With 0 bases removed from V and 6 bases from J, the gap between germline ends came to 13 bases. Germline lookup yields CDR1 SGHDT and CDR2 YYEEEE. The CDR3 protein is CASSLAWVLSEQYF. The CDR3 nucleotides read TGTGCCAGCAGCTTGGCCTGGGTATTAAGCGAGCAGTACTTC.

The chain uses TRBV18 and TRBJ1-3; D possibly corresponds to TRBD1 (6 bases). Germline V gene data show CDR1 as KGHSH and CDR2 as LQKENI. V was pared by 4 bases and J by 7 bases, with 17 bases between. The CDR3 runs to 15 residues. In nucleotides, the CDR3 is TGTGCCAGCTCACGCCAACAGGGATCCTCGAACACCATATATTTT. It yields the protein CASSRQQGSSNTIYF.

The chain is built from TRBV10-3 and TRBJ2-2; possibly TRBD1 or TRBD2 for D (5 bases each). CDR1 and CDR2 (germline): ENHRY, SYGVKD. The CDR3 spans 15 residues. V shed 5 bases and J shed 3 bases, with 13 bases lying between them. In DNA, the CDR3 is TGTGCCATCAGTATGGGACCGGAGTACACCGGGGAGCTGTTTTTT. Its protein product is CAISMGPEYTGELFF.

The chain joins TRBV7-2 to TRBJ2-7; 8 bases match TRBD1. V lost 5 bases to trimming and J lost 3 bases; unmatched junction nucleotides: 3. The germline V gene encodes CDR1 SGHTA and CDR2 FQGNSA. The CDR3 covers 13 residues. This CDR3 is CASSATGGYEQYF. The DNA of the CDR3 is TGTGCCAGCAGCGCCACAGGGGGCTACGAGCAGTACTTC.

The chain links TRBV19 to TRBJ2-3; D unclear. The CDR3 is 14 amino acids. Trimming took off 5 bases at V and 0 bases at J, with 9 bases between the two ends. CDR1 and CDR2 (germline): LNHDA, SQIVND (reference sequence). The CDR3 DNA sequence: TGTGCCAGTAGTCCGAAGACAAGCACAGATACGCAGTATTTT. It encodes CASSPKTSTDTQYF.

The rearrangement joins TRBV7-9 to TRBJ2-3; 8 bases map to TRBD2. V trimming: 4 bases; J trimming: 2 bases; junction bases outside the gene matches: 8. The CDR3 totals 16 residues. Germline-derived CDR1 and CDR2 are SEHNR and FQNEAQ (reference sequence). Here the CDR3 DNA reads TGTGCCAGCAGCTCCGGACTAGCAGATTCCACAGATACGCAGTATTTT. This encodes CASSSGLADSTDTQYF.

The chain links TRBV11-1 to TRBJ2-1; 7 bases map to TRBD2. Germline CDR1 SGHAT, CDR2 FQDESV (reference sequence). Unmatched junction bases numbered 12, after V lost 6 bases and J lost 4 bases. There are 16 residues in the CDR3. This CDR3 is CASSQILSGLYNEQFF. In DNA, the CDR3 is TGTGCCAGCAGTCAGATACTTAGCGGGCTATACAATGAGCAGTTCTTC.

In DNA form, the CDR3 reads TGTGCCAGCAGTGGACAGGGATCAGATACGCAGTATTTT. Residues: CASSGQGSDTQYF. This chain links TRBV7-3 with TRBJ2-3, with TRBD1 matching over 8 bases. The CDR3 loop spans 13 amino acids. J was trimmed by 4 bases and V by 6 bases; bases with no gene match: 3. Germline V gene data show CDR1 as SGHTA and CDR2 as FQGTGA.

This chain uses TRBV5-1 with TRBJ2-3; a possible D gene is TRBD2 (6 bases). The CDR3 sequence is 15 residues long. The V end was cut by 8 bases, the J end by 2 bases, with 18 bases between. Germline assignment: CDR1 SGHRS and CDR2 YFSETQ. CDR3 coding DNA: TGCGCCAGTGGGACTTCAGGGCTAAACACAGATACGCAGTATTTT. Protein sequence: CASGTSGLNTDTQYF.

V and J are TRBV11-2 and TRBJ1-5; D uncertain. V was cut by 1 base and J by 5 bases, with 6 bases left in between. CDR1 SGHAT and CDR2 FQNNGV come from the germline V gene. This CDR3 has 13 amino acids. CDR3 DNA sequence: TGTGCCAGCAGCTTAGGTCAGGATCAGCCCCAGCATTTT. It encodes CASSLGQDQPQHF.

This chain joins TRBV5-1 and TRBJ1-6, with D unresolved. The germline CDR1 and CDR2 sequences are SGHRS and YFSETQ. Trimming stripped 4 bases from V and 5 bases from J, with 7 bases between. The CDR3 length is 13 residues. The CDR3 nucleotides are TGCGCCAGCAGCCGGCAGGATAATTCACCCCTCCACTTT. It encodes CASSRQDNSPLHF.

The chain carries TRBV6-5 and TRBJ1-2; 9 bases match TRBD1. The CDR3 spans 13 residues. After removal of 2 bases from V and 7 bases from J, the junction contained 2 bases not matched to a gene. Germline CDR1 MNHEY, CDR2 SVGAGI. The DNA for the CDR3 is TGTGCCAGCAGTTACCGGGACAGGGTTGGCTACACCTTC. Translated: CASSYRDRVGYTF.

In regard to this clone: At one of its ends the junction is not consistent with the germline gene, which may arise from a read error. The chain is built from TRBV7-7 and TRBJ2-4; D gene ambiguous. Germline V gene data show CDR1 as SSHAT and CDR2 as FNYEAQ (reference sequence). There are 18 residues in the CDR3. This chain's CDR3 is CASSLREEPCPLKNIQYF. CDR3 DNA sequence: TGTGCTAGCAGCTTAAGGGAAGAACCGTGCCCCCTCAAAAACATTCAGTACTTC.

In DNA, the CDR3 is TGCGCCAGCAGCCAAGCGTGGGGACTCCTCTCTGGAAACACCATATATTTT. This encodes CASSQAWGLLSGNTIYF. V usage is TRBV4-1 and J usage is TRBJ1-3; D possibly corresponds to TRBD1 (5 bases). V lost 1 base to trimming and J lost 0 bases, with 13 bases between them. This CDR3 contains 17 residues. CDR1 and CDR2 (germline): MGHRA, YSYEKL.

The chain carries TRBV5-1 and TRBJ2-7, with TRBD1 matching over 7 bases. Per germline, CDR1 SGHRS and CDR2 YFSETQ. Germline trimming cut 0 bases from V and 4 bases from J; bases unmatched to any gene: 4. The CDR3 has 14 residues. The CDR3 DNA reads as TGCGCCAGCAGCTTGGTCAGGGGGAGATACGAGCAGTACTTC. Translation gives CASSLVRGRYEQYF.

The chain recombines TRBV18 with TRBJ2-7, with 7 bases fitting TRBD2. The V segment lost 4 bases and the J segment 5 bases; nucleotides outside the gene matches: 5. Germline CDR1 is KGHSH and CDR2 is LQKENI. The CDR3 runs to 13 residues. CDR3 residues: CASSRLAEDEQYF. In DNA, the CDR3 is TGTGCCAGCTCACGCCTAGCGGAGGACGAGCAGTACTTC.

This rearrangement joins TRBV11-2 to TRBJ2-1; TRBD2 matches at 10 bases. Per germline, CDR1 SGHAT and CDR2 FQNNGV. With V trimmed by 1 base and J by 3 bases, 12 bases remained unmatched. There are 19 residues in the CDR3. In nucleotides, the CDR3 is TGTGCCAGCAGCTTAGCTTGGCTAGCGGGGGAGGGGTTCTACAATGAGCAGTTCTTC. This gives the protein CASSLAWLAGEGFYNEQFF.

The rearrangement uses TRBV19 and TRBJ1-1; D may be TRBD1 (6 bases). The CDR3 has 15 residues. V gave up 3 bases and J gave up 0 bases, with 11 bases separating them. CDR1 LNHDA and CDR2 SQIVND come from the germline V gene (reference sequence). Here the CDR3 DNA reads TGTGCCAGTAGTATGACAGGACGAATGAACACTGAAGCTTTCTTT. Its translation: CASSMTGRMNTEAFF.

V gene TRBV5-1 combines with J gene TRBJ2-1; 14 bases match TRBD2. Trimming took 0 bases from V and 4 from J; bases not matched to a gene: 9. CDR1 and CDR2 (germline): SGHRS, YFSETQ. The CDR3 has 19 amino acids. CDR3 in DNA: TGCGCCAGCAGCTTGGGACTAGCGGGAGGGACCTCAAAATACAATGAGCAGTTCTTC. Encoded protein: CASSLGLAGGTSKYNEQFF.

The V gene is TRBV27, the J gene TRBJ2-3; 7 bases fit TRBD2. V dropped 6 bases and J dropped 1; count of bases not matched to a gene: 13. CDR1 is MNHEY and CDR2 is SMNVEV in the germline V gene (reference sequence). This CDR3 has 17 residues. The CDR3 DNA is TGTGCCAGCAGCCGACGCACCGGGACTACAGGCACAGATACGCAGTATTTT. Its protein product is CASSRRTGTTGTDTQYF.